This TCR beta chain was sequenced in a study of memory CD4+ T cells and cytomegalovirus serostatus. The protocol was immunoSEQ multiplex PCR, while the TCRdb copy is restricted to in-frame clones and leaves out a portion. The data contain some 30,000 clones, roughly 80% of them seen just once; the ten biggest clones take up 0.63%. The sort gate was single viable CD3+CD4+CD8-CD45RO+ cells for memory CD4+ T cells. Germline V gives CDR1 LNHDA, CDR2 SQIVND (reference sequence). The CDR3 has 14 amino acids. The ends were cut back, 5 bases at V and 1 base at J, with 11 bases in the middle. The sequence came from an adult in good health and CMV-seronegative. Some clones in this sample may be carry-over from other donors' samples. The V gene is TRBV19, the J gene TRBJ2-5; D perhaps matches TRBD1 (6 bases). The sequenced material came from memory CD4+ T cells from blood. CDR3 protein: CASSPDRFQETQYF. CDR3 coding DNA: TGTGCCAGTAGTCCCGACAGGTTCCAAGAGACCCAGTACTTC.